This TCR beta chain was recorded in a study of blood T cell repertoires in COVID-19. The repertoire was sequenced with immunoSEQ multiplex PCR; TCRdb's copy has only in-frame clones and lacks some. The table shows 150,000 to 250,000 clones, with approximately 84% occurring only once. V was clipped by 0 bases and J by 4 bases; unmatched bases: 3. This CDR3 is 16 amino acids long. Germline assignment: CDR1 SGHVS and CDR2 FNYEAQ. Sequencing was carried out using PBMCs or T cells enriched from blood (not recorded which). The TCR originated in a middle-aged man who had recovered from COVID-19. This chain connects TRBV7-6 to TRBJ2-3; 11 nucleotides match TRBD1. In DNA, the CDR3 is TGTGCCAGCAGCTTAGCGTCGGGACAGGGGGCAGATACGCAGTATTTT. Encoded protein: CASSLASGQGADTQYF.